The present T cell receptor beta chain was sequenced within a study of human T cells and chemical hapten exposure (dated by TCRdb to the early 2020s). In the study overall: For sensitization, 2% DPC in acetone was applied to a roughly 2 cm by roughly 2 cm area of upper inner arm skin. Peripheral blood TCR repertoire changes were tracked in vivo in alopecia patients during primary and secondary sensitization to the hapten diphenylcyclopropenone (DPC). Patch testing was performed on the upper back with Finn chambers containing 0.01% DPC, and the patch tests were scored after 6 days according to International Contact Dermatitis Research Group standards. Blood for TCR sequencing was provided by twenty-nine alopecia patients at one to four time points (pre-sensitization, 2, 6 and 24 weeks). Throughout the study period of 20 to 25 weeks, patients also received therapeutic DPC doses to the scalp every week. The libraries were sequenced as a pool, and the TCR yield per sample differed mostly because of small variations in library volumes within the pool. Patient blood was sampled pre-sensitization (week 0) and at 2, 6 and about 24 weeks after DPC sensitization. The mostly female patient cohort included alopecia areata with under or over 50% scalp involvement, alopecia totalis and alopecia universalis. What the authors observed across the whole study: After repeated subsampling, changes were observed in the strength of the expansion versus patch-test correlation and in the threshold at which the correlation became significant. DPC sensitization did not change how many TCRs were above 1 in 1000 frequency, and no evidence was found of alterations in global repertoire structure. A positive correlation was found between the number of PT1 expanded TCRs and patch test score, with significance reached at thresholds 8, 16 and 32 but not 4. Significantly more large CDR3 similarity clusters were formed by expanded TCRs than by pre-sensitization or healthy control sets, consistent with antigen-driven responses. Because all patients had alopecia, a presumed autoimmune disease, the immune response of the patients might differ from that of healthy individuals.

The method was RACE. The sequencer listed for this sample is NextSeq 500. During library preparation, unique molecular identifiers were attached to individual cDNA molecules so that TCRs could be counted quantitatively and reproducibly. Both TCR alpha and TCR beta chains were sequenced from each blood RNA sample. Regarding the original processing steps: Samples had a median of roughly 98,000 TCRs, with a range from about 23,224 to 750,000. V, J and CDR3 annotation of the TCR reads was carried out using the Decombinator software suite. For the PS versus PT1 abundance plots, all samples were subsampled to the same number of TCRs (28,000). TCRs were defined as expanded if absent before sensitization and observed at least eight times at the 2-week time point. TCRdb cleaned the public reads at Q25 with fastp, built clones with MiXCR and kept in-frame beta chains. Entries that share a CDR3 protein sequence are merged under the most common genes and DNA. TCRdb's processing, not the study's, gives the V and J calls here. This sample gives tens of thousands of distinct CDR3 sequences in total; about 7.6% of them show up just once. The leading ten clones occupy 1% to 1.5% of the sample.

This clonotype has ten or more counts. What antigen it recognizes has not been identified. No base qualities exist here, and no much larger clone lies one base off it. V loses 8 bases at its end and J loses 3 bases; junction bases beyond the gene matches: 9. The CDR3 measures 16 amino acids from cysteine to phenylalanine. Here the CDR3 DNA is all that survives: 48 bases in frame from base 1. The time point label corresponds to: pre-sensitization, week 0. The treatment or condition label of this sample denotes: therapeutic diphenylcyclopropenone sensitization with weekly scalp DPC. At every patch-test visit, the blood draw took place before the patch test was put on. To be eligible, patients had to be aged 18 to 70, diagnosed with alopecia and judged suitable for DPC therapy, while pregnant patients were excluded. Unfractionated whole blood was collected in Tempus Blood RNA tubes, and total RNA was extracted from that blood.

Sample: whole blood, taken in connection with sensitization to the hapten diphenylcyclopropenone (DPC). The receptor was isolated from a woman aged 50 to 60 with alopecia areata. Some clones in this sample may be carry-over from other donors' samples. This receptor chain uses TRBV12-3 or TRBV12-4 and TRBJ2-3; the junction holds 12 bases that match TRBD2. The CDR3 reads CASLTSGRVRTDTQYF. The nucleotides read TGTGCCAGCCTGACTAGCGGGAGAGTCAGGACAGATACGCAGTATTTT.